The 5 T cell receptor beta chains reported below all come from one sample, sequenced in a study of blood T cell repertoires in COVID-19 (dated by TCRdb to 2020 to 2021). Libraries were prepared through the immunoSEQ multiplex PCR assay. In its TCRdb copy, this immuneACCESS table keeps in-frame sequences only and misses some clones. Where compared with another copy, unresolved V genes explain less than half of these, and the others have no known cause. The sample contains roughly 430,000 clones, roughly 90% of them found a single time. The ten largest clones take up roughly 1.4% of the sample. The sequenced sample was PBMCs or T cells enriched from blood (not recorded which). The receptors here all came from a woman between 18 and 29 years old who had been exposed to COVID-19.

The chain couples TRBV5-1 to TRBJ1-4, with D possibly matching TRBD1 (5 bases). This CDR3 is 15 amino acids long. The V gene lost 4 bases and the J gene lost 3 bases, with 13 bases spanning the gap. Looked up from germline, CDR1 is SGHRS and CDR2 is YFSETQ. CDR3 coding DNA: TGCGCCAGCAGCCCAACCGGGACTTCTAATGAAAAACTGTTTTTT. It is translated as CASSPTGTSNEKLFF.

This clone was counted once. V is TRBV7-9 and J is TRBJ2-1; D is ambiguous. The CDR3 spans 12 residues. The germline CDR1 and CDR2 sequences are SEHNR and FQNEAQ (reference sequence). V lost 10 bases to trimming and J lost 8 bases, with 15 bases between them. The CDR3 here is CATKTAADEQFF. CDR3 sequence (DNA): TGTGCCACCAAAACGGCGGCGGATGAGCAGTTCTTC.

Note on this clone: Other DNA sequences in this sample translate to the same CDR3. The J gene is TRBJ1-1, the V gene TRBV5-4; D may be TRBD1 (6 bases). Germline V CDR1 and CDR2: SGHNT, YYREEE (reference sequence). The CDR3 loop spans 13 amino acids. V was cut by 4 bases and J by 4 bases, with 11 bases left in between. CDR3: CASSGRGGTEAFF. DNA of the CDR3: TGTGCCAGCAGCGGGAGGGGGGGCACTGAAGCTTTCTTT.

The chain combines TRBV5-1 with TRBJ2-1, with D maybe TRBD2 (5 bases). The germline V gene encodes CDR1 SGHRS and CDR2 YFSETQ. The V end lost 0 bases, the J end lost 0 bases, and 10 bases lay between the germline ends. This CDR3 region has 16 residues. CDR3 sequence (DNA): TGCGCCAGCAGCTTGGGAGCGGCTAGCTCCTACAATGAGCAGTTCTTC. Amino acid sequence: CASSLGAASSYNEQFF. Full variable domain (rest looked up from reference TRBV5-1 and TRBJ2-1): KAGVTQTPRYLIKTRGQQVTLSCSPISGHRSVSWYQQTPGQGLQFLFEYFSETQRNKGNFPGRFSGRQFSNSRSEMNVSTLELGDSALYLCASSLGAASSYNEQFFGPGTRLTVL.

This chain connects TRBV24-1 to TRBJ1-5; a weak D match, TRBD1 (6 bases). Trimming left V 9 bases short and J 3 bases short, with 8 bases between. Per the germline V gene, CDR1 is KGHDR and CDR2 is SFDVKD. The CDR3 contains 12 residues. Here the CDR3 DNA reads TGTGCCACCGGACAGAACAATCAGCCCCAGCATTTT. Residues: CATGQNNQPQHF.